This is a list of T cell receptor beta chains from one sample in a study of vaccination effects on CD4 cells after COVID-19. Their antigen targets remain unknown. TCRdb's copy holds only in-frame clones and misses some; the assay was immunoSEQ multiplex PCR. The table shows about 54,000 clones, with 80% occurring only once. The sequences come from CD4+ T cells from PBMCs cultured with HCoV-229E spike peptides, collected before COVID-19 vaccination. The receptors originated from a human donor who received a COVID-19 vaccine. Both conserved end residues are part of each CDR3. A D gene is named only where the DNA matches it firmly. Size tells how often a clone was seen (once, few, many) or the class of an expanded clone, and some rows leave it out.

cdr3_nt	cdr3_aa	d_call	v_call	j_call	clone_size
TGTGCCAGCAGCTTATTGATCGCCGGGGAGCTGTTTTTT	CASSLLIAGELFF	.	TRBV7-2	TRBJ2-2	.
TGCGCCAGCAGCTTACAGGTCCAGAACACTGAAGCTTTCTTT	CASSLQVQNTEAFF	.	TRBV5-1	TRBJ1-1	once
TGTGCCAGCCCACGGGGACTAGCGGGGGGGCAGGGCACAGATACGCAGTATTTT	CASPRGLAGGQGTDTQYF	TRBD2	TRBV5-8	TRBJ2-3	.
TGTGCCAGTCGATCTGCAGGGGCCCATACTGAAGCTTTCTTT	CASRSAGAHTEAFF	.	TRBV19	TRBJ1-1	.
TGTGCCAGCAGTCGAACAGGACAAAAAGCTTTCTTT	CASSRTGQKAFF	.	TRBV25-1	TRBJ1-1	few
TGTGCCAGCAGTGGCCCGAGTCCGGGCGAAGGGTTTAATGAAAAACTGTTTTTT	CASSGPSPGEGFNEKLFF	.	TRBV6-1	TRBJ1-4	.
TGTGCCAGCAGCGTGGGAGCTGTCTATGGCTACACCTTC	CASSVGAVYGYTF	.	TRBV7-9	TRBJ1-2	few
TGTGCCAGCTCGCCGGGACAGCTCATCTCTGGAAACACCATATATTTT	CASSPGQLISGNTIYF	TRBD1	TRBV18	TRBJ1-3	.
TGTGCCAGCAGGTTACAGTCCATGAACACTGAAGCTTTCTTT	CASRLQSMNTEAFF	.	TRBV2	TRBJ1-1	.
TGTGCCAGCAGCGTCATTGGAAACACCATATATTTT	CASSVIGNTIYF	.	TRBV6-5	TRBJ1-3	.
TGCGCCAGCAGCCCTACAACAACCCCGGGGGCCCGAGGTGGCTACACCTTC	CASSPTTTPGARGGYTF	.	TRBV5-1	TRBJ1-2	.
TGTGCCTGGAGTCATCGGGGGATATTCAACACTGAAGCTTTCTTT	CAWSHRGIFNTEAFF	.	TRBV30	TRBJ1-1	.
TGTGCCAGCAGTGAGGGGGGCTATGAGCAGTTCTTC	CASSEGGYEQFF	.	TRBV2	TRBJ2-1	.
TGTGCCAGCAGCCCGGACAGGGACAATGAGCAGTTCTTC	CASSPDRDNEQFF	TRBD1	TRBV7-3	TRBJ2-1	.
TGTGCCAGCAGCTTGGCTAGCGGGGGGGTCACCGGGGAGCTGTTTTTT	CASSLASGGVTGELFF	TRBD2	TRBV7-9	TRBJ2-2	.
TGTGCCACCAGTGATTCCGGGACAGGCTATGGCTACACCTTC	CATSDSGTGYGYTF	TRBD1	TRBV24-1	TRBJ1-2	.
TGTGCCAGCAGCGGGGGGGACGTAGCCATAATGAATTCACCCCTCCACTTT	CASSGGDVAIMNSPLHF	.	TRBV5-6	TRBJ1-6	.
TGTGCCAGCAGTGAACCCGATGAAAAACTGTTTTTT	CASSEPDEKLFF	.	TRBV2	TRBJ1-4	.
TGTGCCAGCAGCCAAGCTACAGGGGGCAATCTAGGAGAGACCCAGTACTTC	CASSQATGGNLGETQYF	TRBD1	TRBV4-2	TRBJ2-5	.
TGTGCCAGTAGTATGGTAAACAAAAACATTCAGTACTTC	CASSMVNKNIQYF	.	TRBV19	TRBJ2-4	.
TGTGCCAGCAGTGAACCAGAGAACACTGAAGCTTTCTTT	CASSEPENTEAFF	.	TRBV2	TRBJ1-1	.
TGTGCCAGCAGCCAAGATGGCGGGGAGGGCAATCAGCCCCAGCATTTT	CASSQDGGEGNQPQHF	.	TRBV4-2	TRBJ1-5	.
TGTGCCAGCAGCCACGGGGGGGGCGATGAAAAACTGTTTTTT	CASSHGGGDEKLFF	.	TRBV3-1/TRBV3-2	TRBJ1-4	.
TGTGCCTCCGGGACTGTAAATAATTCACCCCTCCACTTT	CASGTVNNSPLHF	.	TRBV30	TRBJ1-6	.
TGCGCCAGCAGCCAAGATACGGGGAACAGGCGACCTAACTATGGCTACACCTTC	CASSQDTGNRRPNYGYTF	.	TRBV4-3	TRBJ1-2	.
TGTGCCAGCAGCCCGCGGCCCGGGGGCACTGAAGCTTTCTTT	CASSPRPGGTEAFF	.	TRBV11-2	TRBJ1-1	.
TGCGCCAGCAGCCCGACGGGGACAGGGGGGACCACAGATACGCAGTATTTT	CASSPTGTGGTTDTQYF	TRBD1	TRBV5-1	TRBJ2-3	once
TGTGCCAGCACTGCCTCGGAATTCGGGAGCACTGAAGCTTTCTTT	CASTASEFGSTEAFF	.	TRBV2	TRBJ1-1	.
TGTGCCATCAGTTCTTTCAGGGCTGGCTACACCTTC	CAISSFRAGYTF	.	TRBV10-3	TRBJ1-2	.
TGTGCCATCAGTGCCCGGGTCGGGGGTAACACAGATACGCAGTATTTT	CAISARVGGNTDTQYF	.	TRBV10-3	TRBJ2-3	.
TGTGCCAGCAGCTTAACGATGGTCAGGGCAGATACGCAGTATTTT	CASSLTMVRADTQYF	.	TRBV7-3	TRBJ2-3	.
TGTGCCAGCAGCTCCCAAAAACAGGGAGAGACCCAGTACTTC	CASSSQKQGETQYF	.	TRBV5-4	TRBJ2-5	.
TGTGCCAGCAGTCCCCTTTTAGGGGGGGCAGGGGAAAAACTGTTTTTT	CASSPLLGGAGEKLFF	.	TRBV2	TRBJ1-4	.
TGTGCCAGTAGTCCCTGGGACAACCAAGAGACCCAGTACTTC	CASSPWDNQETQYF	.	TRBV19	TRBJ2-5	.
TGTGCCACGAATCGGTTTCGCAATCAGCCCCAGCATTTT	CATNRFRNQPQHF	.	TRBV28	TRBJ1-5	.
TGTGCCAGCAGCGTAGCCCCCTTCGGTAATGAGCAGTTCTTC	CASSVAPFGNEQFF	.	TRBV9	TRBJ2-1	.
TGCGCCAGCAGCTTGCAAACCGGGGGACAAGAGACCCAGTACTTC	CASSLQTGGQETQYF	.	TRBV5-1	TRBJ2-5	.
TGTGCCAGCAGCCCAGAGACCCAGTACTTC	CASSPETQYF	.	TRBV7-8	TRBJ2-5	.
TGTGCCAGCTCACCCCAGGTACGCGGCACAGATACGCAGTATTTT	CASSPQVRGTDTQYF	.	TRBV18	TRBJ2-3	.
TGTGCCAGCAGCTTAAGTAGGACAGGGACGTTCTTC	CASSLSRTGTFF	TRBD1	TRBV11-2	TRBJ2-1	.
TGTGCCAGCTCAGCGCGCGGGGGCTCCCAAGAGACCCAGTACTTC	CASSARGGSQETQYF	.	TRBV18	TRBJ2-5	.
TGTGCCAGCAGCACCCAAGTAAGGGCGGAACAGCCCCAGCATTTT	CASSTQVRAEQPQHF	.	TRBV7-8	TRBJ1-5	.
TGTGCCAGCAGCTTAGGGGGGGGCGGTAATGAAAAACTGTTTTTT	CASSLGGGGNEKLFF	.	TRBV7-2	TRBJ1-4	.
TGTGCCAGCTCACCGAGGCAGGGGCCCTACAATGAGCAGTTCTTC	CASSPRQGPYNEQFF	.	TRBV18	TRBJ2-1	.
TGTGCCAGTAGGCCGGGACAGGGGTTGCCTGGGGCCAACGTCCTGACTTTC	CASRPGQGLPGANVLTF	TRBD1	TRBV19	TRBJ2-6	.
TGTGCCAGCAGCCATTCTGGACAGGGGTTGCATTCACCCCTCCACTTT	CASSHSGQGLHSPLHF	TRBD1	TRBV4-2	TRBJ1-6	medium-sized
TGTGCCAGCAGTGACTTTGGATCACCCCTCCACTTT	CASSDFGSPLHF	.	TRBV6-4	TRBJ1-6	few
TGTGCCAGCAGCCAACCCACTCCCCGGGGCTATGGCTACACCTTC	CASSQPTPRGYGYTF	.	TRBV3-1/TRBV3-2	TRBJ1-2	.
TGCGCCAGCAGCTTGCGCATCCGGGGGGTACACACTGAAGCTTTCTTT	CASSLRIRGVHTEAFF	.	TRBV5-1	TRBJ1-1	.
TGTGCCAGCAGTTACCGCGGGGGGGCCGGGGAGACCCAGTACTTC	CASSYRGGAGETQYF	TRBD2	TRBV6-6	TRBJ2-5	.
TGTGCCAGTAGACTCGGAGGGGGGGGAACAGATACGCAGTATTTT	CASRLGGGGTDTQYF	.	TRBV19	TRBJ2-3	.
TGTGCCAGCTCAGACGGGACAGGATCTCCCGGGGAGCTGTTTTTT	CASSDGTGSPGELFF	TRBD1	TRBV18	TRBJ2-2	.